The 8 T cell receptor beta chains listed next were all sequenced from one sample in a study of OX40 agonist ivuxolimab in advanced cancers. Receptor amplification or capture employed the immunoSEQ multiplex PCR assay. Sourced from immuneACCESS, this table was stored by TCRdb with only in-frame sequences that have V and J called. A share of the clones is absent; for the studies checked, an unresolved V gene accounts for under half, and the remainder has no known explanation. This sample holds more than 75,000 clones; 70% to 90% were observed only once. Together, the top ten hold about 0.82% of the sample. This specimen consisted of CD4+ or CD8+ T cells sorted from blood, obtained in a trial of the OX40 agonist ivuxolimab. Source of these receptors: an adult with an advanced solid tumor such as melanoma, head and neck, liver or kidney cancer.

The chain links TRBV7-8 to TRBJ2-1; D perhaps matches TRBD2 (6 bases). CDR3 length: 13 residues. Germline V gives CDR1 SGHVS, CDR2 FQNEAQ. V was cut by 5 bases and J by 4 bases, with 9 bases left in between. CDR3 amino acids: CASSLGTYNEQFF. CDR3 DNA sequence: TGTGCCAGCAGCCTAGGGACTTACAATGAGCAGTTCTTC. The variable domain in full, completed from reference TRBV7-8 and TRBJ2-1, reads GAGVSQSPRYKVAKRGQDVALRCDPISGHVSLFWYQQALGQGPEFLTYFQNEAQLDKSGLPSDRFFAERPEGSVSTLKIQRTQQEDSAVYLCASSLGTYNEQFFGPGTRLTVL.

The gene calls are TRBV5-1 and TRBJ2-2; D call uncertain. The CDR3 loop spans 14 amino acids. Trimming stripped 0 bases from V and 2 bases from J, with 5 bases between. Germline CDR1 is SGHRS and CDR2 is YFSETQ. The CDR3 protein is CASSLGFNTGELFF. CDR3 DNA: TGCGCCAGCAGCTTGGGTTTCAACACCGGGGAGCTGTTTTTT.

This chain joins TRBV14 and TRBJ2-1, with D tentatively TRBD2 (6 bases). V was cut by 0 bases and J by 4 bases, with 19 bases left in between. Germline V gene sequence: CDR1 SGHDN, CDR2 FVKESK. The CDR3 consists of 18 residues. CDR3 amino acids: CASSQEGILATSYNEQFF. Written as DNA, the CDR3 is TGTGCCAGCAGCCAAGAAGGGATACTAGCTACGTCTTACAATGAGCAGTTCTTC.

This clone was counted between two and nine times. The rearrangement joins TRBV6-6 to TRBJ2-1; D possibly corresponds to TRBD2 (5 bases). Looked up from germline, CDR1 is MNHNY and CDR2 is SVGAGI (reference sequence). This CDR3 is built from 14 residues. V lost 2 bases to trimming and J lost 9 bases, with 14 bases between them. The chain's CDR3 is CASSYPPGGGEQFF. The CDR3 DNA reads as TGTGCCAGCAGTTACCCCCCGGGCGGAGGTGAGCAGTTCTTC.

The chain is built from TRBV14 and TRBJ1-4; D not resolved. Trimming removed 4 bases from V and 3 bases from J, with 15 bases in between. Germline V CDR1 and CDR2: SGHDN, FVKESK. CDR3 length equals 16 residues. The CDR3 reads CASSPLRAGANEKLFF. DNA of the CDR3: TGTGCCAGCAGCCCCCTCCGAGCGGGAGCTAATGAAAAACTGTTTTTT.

The chain is built from TRBV6-5 and TRBJ1-4, with a tentative D call TRBD1 (5 bases). Per the germline V gene, CDR1 is MNHEY and CDR2 is SVGAGI. Trimming cost V 7 bases and J 2 bases, with 8 bases left between them. CDR3 length: 13 amino acids. The CDR3 spells CASTRQTNEKLFF. The CDR3 DNA reads TGTGCCAGCACCCGACAGACTAATGAAAAACTGTTTTTT.

The J gene is TRBJ2-1, the V gene TRBV5-1; 7 bases are shared with TRBD2. Per the germline V gene, CDR1 is SGHRS and CDR2 is YFSETQ. Trimming at V came to 0 bases and at J to 3 bases, leaving 3 bases not matched to a gene. CDR3 length equals 15 residues. CDR3 DNA sequence: TGCGCCAGCAGCTTGGAACCGGGGGGCTACAATGAGCAGTTCTTC. It encodes CASSLEPGGYNEQFF.

This clone has just a few counts. The chain combines TRBV4-2 with TRBJ2-2; D ambiguous. The germline V gene has CDR1 LGHNA and CDR2 YNFKEQ. CDR3 size: 15 residues. V lost 0 bases, J lost 3 bases, and 8 bases lay in between. DNA of the CDR3: TGTGCCAGCAGCCAAGAATTGGGGTACACCGGGGAGCTGTTTTTT. Translated, it gives CASSQELGYTGELFF.